One and the same sample provided the 20 T cell receptor beta chains below, sequenced in a study of cytomegalovirus exposure and HLA in healthy donors. It was with 60 Vbeta and 13 Jbeta primers that the PCR ran. The method was immunoSEQ multiplex PCR; TCRdb's version includes in-frame clones alone and lacks a portion of them. Of some 150,000 clones in the sample, around three quarters were seen once. Specimen: PBMCs. All receptors derive from a woman in her forties in good health and CMV-seropositive.

This clone appeared a few times. The chain employs TRBV5-1 and TRBJ2-1; D is unclear. Trimming pared 2 bases from V and 0 bases from J, leaving 6 bases between. Germline assignment: CDR1 SGHRS and CDR2 YFSETQ. The CDR3 extends over 14 amino acids. CDR3 amino acids: CASSFEDSYNEQFF. In nucleotides, the CDR3 is TGCGCCAGCAGCTTCGAGGACTCCTACAATGAGCAGTTCTTC.

V usage is TRBV5-4 and J usage is TRBJ2-2; D may be TRBD1 (6 bases). Germline lookup yields CDR1 SGHNT and CDR2 YYREEE (reference sequence). This CDR3 has 16 residues. With 1 base removed from V and 6 bases from J, the gap between germline ends came to 16 bases. In DNA form, the CDR3 reads TGTGCCAGCAGCTTGACCGGGACAAGGGGCCCCGGGGAGCTGTTTTTT. Its protein product is CASSLTGTRGPGELFF.

Written as DNA, the CDR3 is TGTGCCAGCTCATTATACAGGGCCCCTGGAAACACCATATATTTT. Amino acid sequence: CASSLYRAPGNTIYF. The gene calls are TRBV18 and TRBJ1-3, with a weak D call TRBD1 (6 bases). Germline assignment: CDR1 KGHSH and CDR2 LQKENI. V was shortened by 5 bases and J by 2 bases, with 13 bases between the two germline ends. CDR3 length equals 15 residues.

The chain recombines TRBV11-2 with TRBJ2-7; 8 bases match TRBD1. Germline CDR1 and CDR2: SGHAT and FQNNGV. CDR3 length equals 15 residues. V lost 5 bases and J lost 3; bases outside the gene matches: 9. The CDR3 spells CASSPLRGQGYEQYF. The CDR3 DNA is TGTGCCAGCAGCCCACTCCGCGGACAGGGCTACGAGCAGTACTTC.

This clone was seen only a few times. One end of the junction fails to match germline, which may point to a read error. The V call is TRBV2, the J call TRBJ2-3; perhaps TRBD1 as D (5 bases). Germline V gene lookup returns CDR1 SNHLY and CDR2 FYNNEI. This CDR3 contains 14 residues. CDR3 nucleotide sequence: TGTGCCAGCAGCGAAGTTCAGGGTACAGATACGCAGTATTTT. As protein: CASSEVQGTDTQYF.

V usage is TRBV7-9 and J usage is TRBJ2-1, with a weak D call TRBD2 (6 bases). The CDR3 loop spans 13 amino acids. The V end lost 5 bases, the J end lost 4 bases, and 9 bases lay between the germline ends. Germline CDR1 SEHNR, CDR2 FQNEAQ (reference sequence). Here the CDR3 DNA reads TGTGCCAGCAGCCCGACTAGTTACAATGAGCAGTTCTTC. Its protein product is CASSPTSYNEQFF.

The V call is TRBV7-9, the J call TRBJ2-3; maybe TRBD2 (6 bases). Trimming took 0 bases from V and 1 from J, leaving 8 bases between them. Per germline, CDR1 SEHNR and CDR2 FQNEAQ (reference sequence). The CDR3 is made up of 15 amino acids. In DNA form, the CDR3 reads TGTGCCAGCAGCTTAGCGCCGGGGGGCACAGATACGCAGTATTTT. It encodes CASSLAPGGTDTQYF.

The J gene is TRBJ1-2, the V gene TRBV28, with D possibly matching TRBD1 (6 bases). Germline V gene lookup returns CDR1 MDHEN and CDR2 SYDVKM. This CDR3 is 15 amino acids long. V gave up 5 bases and J gave up 8 bases, with 21 bases separating them. The CDR3 region is CASSRTVRDSLGYTF. The CDR3 nucleotides are TGTGCCAGCAGTCGGACAGTCAGGGATAGTCTGGGCTACACCTTC.

Concerning this clone: A read error may produce the germline difference seen at one junction end. The rearrangement joins TRBV7-9 to TRBJ1-1, with 7 bases identical to TRBD1. Germline CDR1 is SEHNR and CDR2 is FQNEAQ (reference sequence). This CDR3 spans 12 amino acids. CDR3 DNA: TGTTCCAGCAGCTTAGACAGGGTAGAGGCTTTCTTT. It specifies CSSSLDRVEAFF. Variable domain in full (rest from reference TRBV7-9 and TRBJ1-1): DTGVSQNPRHKITKRGQNVTFRCDPISEHNRLYWYRQTLGQGPEFLTYFQNEAQLEKSRLLSDRFSAERPKGSFSTLEIQRTEQGDSAMYLCSSSLDRVEAFFGQGTRLTVV.

The V and J genes are TRBV6-1 and TRBJ2-5, with 9 positions matching TRBD1. V gave up 6 bases and J gave up 6 bases; unmatched junction bases: 8. Germline CDR1 reads MNHNS; CDR2 reads SASEGT. The CDR3 is 14 residues long. The CDR3 region is CASSGDRGEKTQYF. As DNA, the CDR3 is TGTGCCAGCAGCGGAGACAGGGGGGAAAAGACCCAGTACTTC.

The chain couples TRBV28 to TRBJ2-2, with D perhaps matching TRBD1 (6 bases). CDR3 size: 15 residues. V lost 6 bases, J lost 4 bases, and 15 bases lay in between. Looked up from germline, CDR1 is MDHEN and CDR2 is SYDVKM. As DNA, the CDR3 is TGTGCCAGCAGCCCAAGAGGGGGTAGCACCGGGGAGCTGTTTTTT. This gives the protein CASSPRGGSTGELFF.

The CDR3, as DNA: TGTGCCAGCAGTGAAAGGGGACTAGCGGGGGGCGATACGCAGTATTTT. Translation gives CASSERGLAGGDTQYF. This chain uses TRBV6-1 with TRBJ2-3, with 15 bases lining up with TRBD2. The CDR3 contains 16 residues. Germline V gene data show CDR1 as MNHNS and CDR2 as SASEGT. The V gene end was trimmed by 2 bases and the J gene end by 6 bases; junction bases not matched to a gene: 3.

This chain joins TRBV19 and TRBJ1-1, with TRBD1 as a possible D gene (5 bases). CDR3 length equals 13 residues. CDR1 is LNHDA and CDR2 is SQIVND in the germline V gene (reference sequence). V was trimmed by 3 bases and J by 3 bases, leaving 8 bases between them. The CDR3 region has the DNA TGTGCCAGTAGTATTGCGGGGGACACTGAAGCTTTCTTT. This codes for CASSIAGDTEAFF.

The rearrangement links TRBV19 to TRBJ1-2; D unresolved. Germline CDR1 reads LNHDA; CDR2 reads SQIVND (reference sequence). Trimming cost V 8 bases and J 2 bases, with 15 bases left between them. The CDR3 has 14 residues. The CDR3 nucleotides read TGTGCCAGTTCACAGCCGGGAGGGAACTATGGCTACACCTTC. Residues: CASSQPGGNYGYTF.

The V gene is TRBV19, the J gene TRBJ1-4, with no clear D. Per germline, CDR1 LNHDA and CDR2 SQIVND (reference sequence). The CDR3 is made up of 15 amino acids. The V end lost 3 bases, the J end lost 5 bases, and 13 bases lay between the germline ends. Written as DNA, the CDR3 is TGTGCCAGTAGTATCGGAGGATATGTGAATGAAAAACTGTTTTTT. Translation: CASSIGGYVNEKLFF.

V is TRBV19 and J is TRBJ2-3; possibly TRBD2 for D (6 bases). Looked up from germline, CDR1 is LNHDA and CDR2 is SQIVND (reference sequence). The length of the CDR3 is 15 residues. The V and J ends lost 10 bases and 0 bases respectively, with 17 bases between them. Here the CDR3 reads CATDIGAGSTDTQYF. In nucleotides, the CDR3 is TGTGCCACCGACATAGGGGCGGGGAGCACAGATACGCAGTATTTT.

The V call is TRBV9, the J call TRBJ2-3, with 14 nucleotides matching TRBD2. Germline V gene data show CDR1 as SGDLS and CDR2 as YYNGEE. The CDR3 runs to 16 residues. V gave up 3 bases and J gave up 6 bases; unmatched junction bases: 6. CDR3 nucleotides: TGTGCCAGCAGCGCCGGACTAGCGGGGGGTGAGGATACGCAGTATTTT. This sequence encodes CASSAGLAGGEDTQYF.

The V gene is TRBV6-6, the J gene TRBJ1-5; unclear D gene. Germline loops: CDR1 MNHNY, CDR2 SVGAGI (reference sequence). V was trimmed by 0 bases and J by 5 bases, leaving 8 bases between them. The CDR3 spans 14 residues. Here the CDR3 DNA reads TGTGCCAGCAGTTACTCGAAGTCGGATCAGCCCCAGCATTTT. Amino acids: CASSYSKSDQPQHF.

The chain links TRBV5-6 to TRBJ2-7, with 10 bases matching TRBD2. The CDR3 totals 15 residues. Trimming took 1 base from V and 4 from J; bases not matched to a gene: 5. The V gene's germline CDR1 is SGHDT and CDR2 YYEEEE. CDR3 in amino acids: CASSLLAGAFYEQYF. The CDR3 coding sequence is TGTGCCAGCAGCTTGCTAGCGGGGGCCTTTTACGAGCAGTACTTC.

The chain carries TRBV7-3 and TRBJ2-7; D may be TRBD1 (5 bases). The CDR3 consists of 13 residues. Germline V gene data show CDR1 as SGHTA and CDR2 as FQGTGA. Deletions cut 2 bases from V and 6 bases from J, with 11 bases between. The CDR3 reads CASSLFQGSEQYF. CDR3 bases: TGTGCCAGCAGCTTATTCCAGGGATCCGAGCAGTACTTC. Together with reference TRBV7-3 and TRBJ2-7, the CDR3 gives the full variable domain: GAGVSQTPSNKVTEKGKYVELRCDPISGHTALYWYRQSLGQGPEFLIYFQGTGAADDSGLPNDRFFAVRPEGSVSTLKIQRTERGDSAVYLCASSLFQGSEQYFGPGTRLTVT.